One sample yielded the 14 T cell receptor beta chains listed below, sequenced in a study of technical replicates of blood from a handful of donors. Generated by immunoSEQ multiplex PCR, the TCRdb table keeps only in-frame clones and is missing some. The data show fewer than 95,000 clones, 90% to 95% seen once. The sequencing sample was made of T cells isolated from PBMCs. These receptors were taken from a human donor in good health.

The CDR3 here is CASSFDSRHEKLFF. Here the CDR3 DNA reads TGTGCCAGCAGCTTTGATAGTCGCCACGAAAAACTGTTTTTT. The rearrangement joins TRBV7-9 to TRBJ1-4; the D is unclear. Germline CDR1 reads SEHNR; CDR2 reads FQNEAQ (reference sequence). This CDR3 region has 14 residues. V shed 3 bases and J shed 8 bases, with 13 bases lying between them.

The J gene is TRBJ2-6, the V gene TRBV11-1, with 8 bases fitting TRBD1. The junction had 5 bases not matched to a gene; V was cut back by 5 bases and J by 2 bases. This CDR3 spans 16 amino acids. CDR1 SGHAT and CDR2 FQDESV come from the germline V gene (reference sequence). CDR3 protein: CASSVGQGAGANVLTF. CDR3 DNA sequence: TGTGCCAGCAGCGTTGGACAGGGCGCTGGGGCCAACGTCCTGACTTTC.

The chain joins TRBV12-5 to TRBJ2-1; tentatively, D is TRBD2 (5 bases). Germline-derived CDR1 and CDR2 are LGHNT and FRNRAP. The germline V and J ends were trimmed by 6 bases and 0 bases, with 18 bases remaining between them. This CDR3 spans 17 amino acids. The CDR3 is CASGTTRNTGSYNEQFF. CDR3 DNA sequence: TGTGCTAGTGGGACCACTAGGAACACCGGCTCCTACAATGAGCAGTTCTTC.

The chain combines TRBV7-2 with TRBJ2-5, with 8 bases aligning to TRBD2. V was pared by 5 bases and J by 1 base, with 3 bases of the junction left unmatched. The CDR3 spans 14 residues. Germline V CDR1 and CDR2: SGHTA, FQGNSA. In nucleotides, the CDR3 is TGTGCCAGCAGCCAAGCGGGGGTCCAAGAGACCCAGTACTTC. Translating gives CASSQAGVQETQYF.

The V call is TRBV5-1, the J call TRBJ2-2; 8 bases are shared with TRBD1. The junction had 3 bases not matched to a gene; V was cut back by 4 bases and J by 1 base. The CDR3 runs to 15 residues. The germline CDR1 and CDR2 sequences are SGHRS and YFSETQ. CDR3 amino acids: CASSPGTGNTGELFF. In DNA, the CDR3 is TGCGCCAGCAGCCCCGGGACAGGGAACACCGGGGAGCTGTTTTTT. The whole variable domain, filled in from reference TRBV5-1 and TRBJ2-2, reads KAGVTQTPRYLIKTRGQQVTLSCSPISGHRSVSWYQQTPGQGLQFLFEYFSETQRNKGNFPGRFSGRQFSNSRSEMNVSTLELGDSALYLCASSPGTGNTGELFFGEGSRLTVL.

V gene TRBV5-4 combines with J gene TRBJ2-3, with D perhaps matching TRBD2 (6 bases). CDR3 length: 15 residues. V dropped 0 bases and J dropped 0 bases, with 8 bases sitting between them. Germline CDR1 reads SGHNT; CDR2 reads YYREEE (reference sequence). CDR3: CASSLGGTSTDTQYF. CDR3 DNA sequence: TGTGCCAGCAGCTTGGGTGGGACTAGCACAGATACGCAGTATTTT.

The chain has TRBV4-1 and TRBJ2-1; TRBD2 might be the D (5 bases). This CDR3 comprises 17 residues. Trimming took off 0 bases at V and 3 bases at J, with 15 bases between the two ends. Germline loops: CDR1 MGHRA, CDR2 YSYEKL. The CDR3 nucleotides are TGCGCCAGCAGCCAAGATCAAGTGGTAGCGCGCTACAATGAGCAGTTCTTC. Translating it yields CASSQDQVVARYNEQFF.

The chain couples TRBV6-6 to TRBJ2-7; the match to TRBD1 covers 7 bases. CDR1 is MNHNY and CDR2 is SVGAGI in the germline V gene (reference sequence). The CDR3 totals 13 residues. Losses at the gene ends were 6 bases for V and 2 bases for J; bases not matched to a gene: 4. The CDR3 loop reads CASRQTGAYEQYF. Written as DNA, the CDR3 is TGTGCCAGCAGGCAAACAGGGGCCTACGAGCAGTACTTC.

The DNA for the CDR3 is TGTGCCAGCTCACCTCTCAGGGGGGTGGATGAAAAACTGTTTTTT. Protein: CASSPLRGVDEKLFF. The chain is built from TRBV18 and TRBJ1-4; 7 bases are shared with TRBD1. CDR3 length equals 15 residues. CDR1 is KGHSH, CDR2 LQKENI, per germline. Trimming cost V 3 bases and J 6 bases; bases outside gene matches: 7.

In DNA form, the CDR3 reads TGTGCCAGCAGGCTTAGCGGGGGTAACTACGAGCAGTACTTC. It is translated as CASRLSGGNYEQYF. V gene TRBV2 combines with J gene TRBJ2-7; TRBD2 matches at 9 bases. This CDR3 is 14 amino acids long. With 6 bases clipped from V and 3 bases from J, the junction kept 6 bases outside the gene matches. Germline CDR1 SNHLY, CDR2 FYNNEI.

The table lists this clone with a few counts. The chain joins TRBV5-6 to TRBJ2-3, with a weak D call TRBD2 (7 bases). The germline V gene has CDR1 SGHDT and CDR2 YYEEEE. The length of the CDR3 is 18 residues. V lost 2 bases, J lost 2 bases, and 21 bases lay in between. The CDR3 DNA is TGTGCCAGCAGCTTCAAAGGGAGGGGGACAAGAACCACAGATACGCAGTATTTT. This translates into CASSFKGRGTRTTDTQYF.

The J gene is TRBJ1-1, the V gene TRBV10-3; D gene uncertain. The V end lost 6 bases, the J end lost 5 bases, and 13 bases lay between the germline ends. The CDR3 runs 13 residues. Germline V gene lookup returns CDR1 ENHRY and CDR2 SYGVKD. In DNA form, the CDR3 reads TGTGCCATCAGCCTGGACCGAGGGACTGAAGCTTTCTTT. This gives the protein CAISLDRGTEAFF.

This rearrangement joins TRBV5-1 to TRBJ2-7; the D gene is possibly TRBD1 (6 bases). Looked up from germline, CDR1 is SGHRS and CDR2 is YFSETQ. Trimming removed 5 bases from V and 2 bases from J, with 14 bases in between. The CDR3 extends over 14 amino acids. CDR3 in amino acids: CASSPGNRAYEQYF. The CDR3 DNA reads as TGCGCCAGCAGTCCCGGTAACAGGGCCTACGAGCAGTACTTC.

The chain couples TRBV28 to TRBJ2-2; TRBD2 might be the D (6 bases). CDR3 length equals 18 residues. Per the germline V gene, CDR1 is MDHEN and CDR2 is SYDVKM. V was cut by 3 bases and J by 7 bases, with 24 bases left in between. This chain's CDR3 is CASSFLVTWERRDGELFF. CDR3 coding DNA: TGTGCCAGCAGTTTTTTAGTTACCTGGGAGAGGCGGGACGGGGAGCTGTTTTTT.